This T cell receptor (beta chain) appears in the sequencing data of a study of T cell responses to AZD1222 COVID-19 vaccine. Study-level background: Some second doses came at about 4 weeks and others at about 12 weeks; these were pooled.

Germline loops: CDR1 SQVTM, CDR2 ANQGSEA. The CDR3 length is 15 residues. With 4 bases removed from V and 5 bases from J, the gap between germline ends came to 20 bases. For this clone: Antigen: not known.

Overall study results and limits: After the peak T cell response, and only then, were repertoires sampled.

This table comes from immunoSEQ multiplex PCR, and its TCRdb copy is limited to in-frame clones, with some not included. The data show about 55,000 clones, over 75% seen once. The chain has TRBV29-1 and TRBJ1-2; maybe TRBD1 (5 bases). This sequence originates from an adult in good health. This material consisted of peripheral blood, taken on day 0 of AZD1222 vaccination. CDR3 protein: CSVGTGTQGSYGYTF. The CDR3 region has the DNA TGCAGCGTTGGTACCGGGACCCAGGGCTCGTATGGCTACACCTTC.